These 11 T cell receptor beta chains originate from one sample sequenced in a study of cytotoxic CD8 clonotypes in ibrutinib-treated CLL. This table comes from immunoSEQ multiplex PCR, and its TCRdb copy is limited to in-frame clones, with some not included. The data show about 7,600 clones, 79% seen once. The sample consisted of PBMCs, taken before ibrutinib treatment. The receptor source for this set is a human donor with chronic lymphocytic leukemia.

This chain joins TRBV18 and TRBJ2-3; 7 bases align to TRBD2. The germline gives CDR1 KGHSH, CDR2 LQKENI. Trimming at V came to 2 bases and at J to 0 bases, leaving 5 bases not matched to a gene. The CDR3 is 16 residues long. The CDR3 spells CASSPRASGSTDTQYF. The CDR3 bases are TGTGCCAGCTCACCAAGGGCTAGCGGTAGCACAGATACGCAGTATTTT. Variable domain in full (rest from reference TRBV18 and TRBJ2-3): NAGVMQNPRHLVRRRGQEARLRCSPMKGHSHVYWYRQLPEEGLKFMVYLQKENIIDESGMPKERFSAEFPKEGPSILRIQQVVRGDSAAYFCASSPRASGSTDTQYFGPGTRLTVL.

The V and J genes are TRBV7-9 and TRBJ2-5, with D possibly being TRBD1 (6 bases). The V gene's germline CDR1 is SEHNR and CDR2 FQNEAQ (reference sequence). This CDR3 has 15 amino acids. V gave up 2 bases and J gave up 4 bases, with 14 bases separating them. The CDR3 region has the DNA TGTGCCAGCAGCTTAACGACAGGCACTCGAGAGACCCAGTACTTC. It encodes CASSLTTGTRETQYF.

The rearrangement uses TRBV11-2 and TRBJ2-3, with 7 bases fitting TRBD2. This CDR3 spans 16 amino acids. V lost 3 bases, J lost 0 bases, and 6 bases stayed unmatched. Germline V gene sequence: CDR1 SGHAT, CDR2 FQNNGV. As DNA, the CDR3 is TGTGCCAGCAGCTTCCTAGCGGCTACTAGCACAGATACGCAGTATTTT. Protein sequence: CASSFLAATSTDTQYF.

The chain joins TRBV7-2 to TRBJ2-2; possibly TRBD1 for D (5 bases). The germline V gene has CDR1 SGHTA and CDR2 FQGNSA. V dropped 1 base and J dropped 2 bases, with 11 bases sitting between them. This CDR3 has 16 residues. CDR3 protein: CASSLVSGRNTGELFF. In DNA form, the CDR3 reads TGTGCCAGCAGCTTAGTTTCAGGGCGCAACACCGGGGAGCTGTTTTTT.

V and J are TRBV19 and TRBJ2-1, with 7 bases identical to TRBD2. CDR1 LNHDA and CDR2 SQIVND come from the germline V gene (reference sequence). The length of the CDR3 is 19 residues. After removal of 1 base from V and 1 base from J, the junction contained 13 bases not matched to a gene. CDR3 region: CASSIAFGVSSGSYNEQFF. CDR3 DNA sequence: TGTGCCAGTAGTATAGCGTTTGGGGTCTCTAGCGGATCCTACAATGAGCAGTTCTTC.

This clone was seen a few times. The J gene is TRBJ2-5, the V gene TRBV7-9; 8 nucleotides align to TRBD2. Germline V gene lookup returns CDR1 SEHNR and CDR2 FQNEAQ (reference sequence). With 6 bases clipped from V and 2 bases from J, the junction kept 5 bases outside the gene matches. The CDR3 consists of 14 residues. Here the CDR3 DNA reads TGTGCCAGCAGACGCGGGACTAGGCAAGAGACCCAGTACTTC. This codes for CASRRGTRQETQYF.

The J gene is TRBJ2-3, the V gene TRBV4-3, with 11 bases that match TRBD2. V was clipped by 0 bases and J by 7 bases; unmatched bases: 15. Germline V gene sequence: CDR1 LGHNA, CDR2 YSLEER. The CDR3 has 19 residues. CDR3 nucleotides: TGCGCCAGCAGCCAAGATCGTATCGGGGCTAGCGGGGGGCGGAATACGCAGTATTTT. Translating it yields CASSQDRIGASGGRNTQYF.

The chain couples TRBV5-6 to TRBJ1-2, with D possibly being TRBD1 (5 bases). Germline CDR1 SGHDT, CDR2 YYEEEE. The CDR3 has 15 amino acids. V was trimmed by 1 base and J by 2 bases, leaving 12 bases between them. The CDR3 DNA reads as TGTGCCAGCAGCTTGTTCGACAGACTAAACTATGGCTACACCTTC. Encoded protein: CASSLFDRLNYGYTF.

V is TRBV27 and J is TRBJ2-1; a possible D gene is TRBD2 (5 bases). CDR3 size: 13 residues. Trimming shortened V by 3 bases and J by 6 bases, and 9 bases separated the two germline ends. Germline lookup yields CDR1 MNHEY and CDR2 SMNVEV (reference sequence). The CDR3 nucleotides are TGTGCCAGCAGTTTTCGGGGAAGCAATGAGCAGTTCTTC. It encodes CASSFRGSNEQFF.

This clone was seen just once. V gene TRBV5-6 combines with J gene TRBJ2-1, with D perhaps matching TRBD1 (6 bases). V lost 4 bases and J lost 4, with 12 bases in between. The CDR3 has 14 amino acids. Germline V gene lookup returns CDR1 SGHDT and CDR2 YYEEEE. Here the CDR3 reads CASSGQPRYNEQFF. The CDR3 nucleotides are TGTGCCAGCAGCGGACAGCCTCGGTACAATGAGCAGTTCTTC.

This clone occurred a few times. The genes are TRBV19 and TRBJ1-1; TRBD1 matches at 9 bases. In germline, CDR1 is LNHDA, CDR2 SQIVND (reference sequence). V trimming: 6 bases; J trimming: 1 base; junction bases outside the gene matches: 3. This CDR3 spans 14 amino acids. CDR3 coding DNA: TGTGCCAGTAGCCGGGGACAGGGGAACACTGAAGCTTTCTTT. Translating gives CASSRGQGNTEAFF.